A single sample is the source of the 26 T cell receptor beta chains below, sequenced in a study of blood T cell repertoires in COVID-19. TCRdb's table, derived via immunoSEQ multiplex PCR, lists solely in-frame clones and lacks some. The sample lists about 75,000 clones, about nine tenths occurring once. The source material was peripheral blood. The source of these receptors is a woman aged 45 to 65 with acute or convalescent COVID-19.

This chain connects TRBV7-8 to TRBJ1-2; 9 bases line up with TRBD1. J gave up 8 bases and V 5 bases, and 6 bases lay outside the gene matches. The germline V gene has CDR1 SGHVS and CDR2 FQNEAQ. The CDR3 is 13 amino acids. The CDR3 nucleotides read TGTGCCAGCAGCGAACAGGGGGCGAGAGGCTACACCTTC. Translation: CASSEQGARGYTF.

Turning to this clone: The junction does not match germline at one end; this may be a read error. The V and J genes are TRBV3-1 (or the pseudogene TRBV3-2) and TRBJ2-7; 11 nucleotides match TRBD2. The CDR3 totals 13 residues. Looked up from germline, CDR1 is LGHDT and CDR2 is YNNKEL (reference sequence). CDR3 sequence reads: CASSQGATSGVNF. The CDR3 coding sequence is TGTGCCAGCAGCCAAGGCGCGACTAGCGGGGTAAACTTC.

The chain carries TRBV18 and TRBJ1-2; D is ambiguous. Trimming left V 6 bases short and J 4 bases short, with 15 bases between. Germline CDR1 KGHSH, CDR2 LQKENI. The CDR3 spans 14 residues. CDR3 residues: CASSPPGTGYGYTF. CDR3 nucleotides: TGTGCCAGCTCTCCCCCGGGAACGGGCTATGGCTACACCTTC.

V gene TRBV19 combines with J gene TRBJ1-4; 8 nucleotides agree with TRBD1. The ends lost 4 bases at V and 3 bases at J; junction bases unmatched: 4. The CDR3 totals 15 residues. Per germline, CDR1 LNHDA and CDR2 SQIVND (reference sequence). The CDR3 DNA follows: TGTGCCAGTAGTACAACAGGGGGGTCTAATGAAAAACTGTTTTTT. It codes for CASSTTGGSNEKLFF.

This chain links TRBV27 with TRBJ2-1; 10 positions agree with TRBD2. There are 16 residues in the CDR3. The V segment lost 6 bases and the J segment 5 bases; nucleotides outside the gene matches: 10. CDR1 is MNHEY, CDR2 SMNVEV, per germline (reference sequence). CDR3 nucleotides: TGTGCCAGCAGCCCTTGGGGACTAGCGATGGACAATGAGCAGTTCTTC. This codes for CASSPWGLAMDNEQFF.

This clone showed up many times. The V gene is TRBV19, the J gene TRBJ1-5, with no clear D. Germline CDR1 and CDR2: LNHDA and SQIVND (reference sequence). The V end lost 3 bases, the J end lost 7 bases, and 22 bases lay between the germline ends. This CDR3 region has 17 residues. The CDR3 protein is CASSIPTTRRGGQPQHF. The CDR3 DNA follows: TGTGCCAGTAGTATTCCCACCACCCGCAGAGGAGGGCAGCCCCAGCATTTT.

This clone appeared a few times. The CDR3: CAISEWSGRADGYTF. The CDR3 region has the DNA TGTGCCATCAGTGAGTGGAGCGGACGCGCTGATGGCTACACCTTC. The chain carries TRBV10-3 and TRBJ1-2; the D is unclear. The CDR3 has 15 residues. Germline CDR1 ENHRY, CDR2 SYGVKD. The V end was cut by 1 base, the J end by 6 bases, with 15 bases between.

The chain is built from TRBV4-3 and TRBJ2-7, with no clear D. Germline assignment: CDR1 LGHNA and CDR2 YSLEER. Trimming shortened V by 0 bases and J by 6 bases, and 12 bases separated the two germline ends. This CDR3 is 14 amino acids long. This CDR3 is CASSQDLSLTEQYF. CDR3 coding DNA: TGCGCCAGCAGCCAAGATCTTAGCCTCACCGAGCAGTACTTC.

J is TRBJ2-7 and V is TRBV6-5, with 8 nucleotides matching TRBD2. The J segment lost 5 bases and the V segment lost 7 bases, leaving 10 bases of the junction unmatched. The CDR3 consists of 14 residues. CDR1 is MNHEY, CDR2 SVGAGI, per germline. CDR3 loop: CASIIGGGSDEQYF. CDR3 nucleotide sequence: TGTGCCAGCATCATCGGGGGGGGCAGTGACGAGCAGTACTTC.

The rearrangement uses TRBV5-4 and TRBJ2-3; no reliable D call. The germline V gene encodes CDR1 SGHNT and CDR2 YYREEE (reference sequence). The CDR3 is 14 residues long. V gave up 3 bases and J gave up 0 bases, with 8 bases separating them. In nucleotides, the CDR3 is TGTGCCAGCAGCTCGCACTCTAGCACAGATACGCAGTATTTT. This codes for CASSSHSSTDTQYF.

The chain employs TRBV5-1 and TRBJ2-7, with 9 bases aligning to TRBD2. Germline V CDR1 and CDR2: SGHRS, YFSETQ. J was trimmed by 3 bases and V by 0 bases; bases with no gene match: 1. The CDR3 is 14 residues long. The CDR3 region has the DNA TGCGCCAGCAGCTTGGCGACTAGCGGCTACGAGCAGTACTTC. Its translation is CASSLATSGYEQYF.

This clone has a handful of counts. The chain links TRBV27 to TRBJ1-1; D ambiguous. Germline V lookup: CDR1 MNHEY, CDR2 SMNVEV (reference sequence). V was cut by 1 base and J by 0 bases, with 6 bases left in between. CDR3 length equals 14 residues. CDR3 DNA sequence: TGTGCCAGCAGTTTATGGCCCTTGAACACTGAAGCTTTCTTT. It yields the protein CASSLWPLNTEAFF.

This clone was seen just once. The chain joins TRBV14 to TRBJ2-5; D perhaps matches TRBD2 (6 bases). The CDR3 loop spans 12 amino acids. The germline CDR1 and CDR2 sequences are SGHDN and FVKESK. V lost 8 bases to trimming and J lost 5 bases, with 12 bases between them. The CDR3 is CASGWGLETQYF. CDR3 sequence (DNA): TGTGCCAGCGGGTGGGGACTCGAGACCCAGTACTTC.

The chain joins TRBV5-8 to TRBJ2-1, with 8 bases aligning to TRBD2. The CDR3 loop spans 15 amino acids. The V gene end was trimmed by 0 bases and the J gene end by 7 bases; junction bases not matched to a gene: 6. Germline assignment: CDR1 SGHTS and CDR2 YDEGEE. The CDR3 sequence: CASSLAGRAGNEQFF. For the CDR3, the DNA is TGTGCCAGCAGCTTGGCCGGGAGGGCCGGAAATGAGCAGTTCTTC.

This clone turned up a few times. This rearrangement joins TRBV5-1 to TRBJ1-1, with D possibly TRBD1 on 6 matching bases. The CDR3 covers 16 residues. The germline V gene has CDR1 SGHRS and CDR2 YFSETQ. V was trimmed by 0 bases and J by 2 bases, leaving 14 bases between them. The CDR3 coding sequence is TGCGCCAGCAGCTTGGTAGGCGGGGGACAAAACACTGAAGCTTTCTTT. Translating it yields CASSLVGGGQNTEAFF. Supplemented by reference TRBV5-1 and TRBJ1-1, the full variable domain reads KAGVTQTPRYLIKTRGQQVTLSCSPISGHRSVSWYQQTPGQGLQFLFEYFSETQRNKGNFPGRFSGRQFSNSRSEMNVSTLELGDSALYLCASSLVGGGQNTEAFFGQGTRLTVV.

The rearrangement uses TRBV3-1 (or the pseudogene TRBV3-2) and TRBJ2-3, with 10 bases fitting TRBD2. Per germline, CDR1 LGHDT and CDR2 YNNKEL (reference sequence). The CDR3 length is 18 residues. With V trimmed by 1 base and J by 1 base, 8 bases remained unmatched. CDR3 in amino acids: CASSQGRLAGAGTDTQYF. For the CDR3, the DNA is TGTGCCAGCAGCCAAGGGCGGCTAGCGGGGGCCGGCACAGATACGCAGTATTTT.

J is TRBJ2-3 and V is TRBV5-1, with TRBD1 matching over 10 bases. J lost 6 bases, V lost 4 bases, and 8 bases had no gene match. Germline assignment: CDR1 SGHRS and CDR2 YFSETQ. The CDR3 totals 15 residues. DNA for the CDR3: TGCGCCAGCAGCCACCCGACAGGGGGCATGGATACGCAGTATTTT. Its protein product is CASSHPTGGMDTQYF.

The V call is TRBV19, the J call TRBJ1-3, with 10 nucleotides matching TRBD1. The germline V gene has CDR1 LNHDA and CDR2 SQIVND (reference sequence). The CDR3 loop spans 16 amino acids. V dropped 5 bases and J dropped 0; count of bases not matched to a gene: 4. The CDR3 loop is CASSAGQGLSGNTIYF. CDR3 nucleotides: TGTGCCAGTAGTGCGGGACAGGGGCTCTCTGGAAACACCATATATTTT.

The chain carries TRBV4-2 and TRBJ1-6; 7 nucleotides line up with TRBD1. V was pared by 3 bases and J by 4 bases, with 27 bases of the junction left unmatched. CDR1 LGHNA and CDR2 YNFKEQ come from the germline V gene. The CDR3 has 23 residues. DNA for the CDR3: TGTGCCAGCAGCCACCTTAAACCCCTTAGACAGGGTCTACCCCTGTTATATAATTCACCCCTCCACTTT. This sequence encodes CASSHLKPLRQGLPLLYNSPLHF.

The chain uses TRBV7-2 and TRBJ1-5; no clear D gene. In germline, CDR1 is SGHTA, CDR2 FQGNSA. The CDR3 has 15 amino acids. V was shortened by 1 base and J by 3 bases, with 10 bases between the two germline ends. The CDR3 DNA reads as TGTGCCAGCAGCTTAGGTACAGCCACCAATCAGCCCCAGCATTTT. Its protein product is CASSLGTATNQPQHF.

This clone was observed a single time. The chain uses TRBV9 and TRBJ2-3; weak D call: TRBD2 (5 bases). Trimming removed 0 bases at V and 5 bases at J, with 16 bases between. CDR1 SGDLS and CDR2 YYNGEE come from the germline V gene. CDR3 length equals 16 residues. CDR3 residues: CASSVAEGRSLDTQYF. In DNA, the CDR3 is TGTGCCAGCAGCGTAGCCGAGGGAAGGAGTCTAGATACGCAGTATTTT. The whole variable domain, remainder taken from reference TRBV9 and TRBJ2-3, is DSGVTQTPKHLITATGQRVTLRCSPRSGDLSVYWYQQSLDQGLQFLIQYYNGEERAKGNILERFSAQQFPDLHSELNLSSLELGDSALYFCASSVAEGRSLDTQYFGPGTRLTVL.

The genes are TRBV7-2 and TRBJ2-3; 7 positions match TRBD1. The germline V gene has CDR1 SGHTA and CDR2 FQGNSA. V lost 5 bases and J lost 3; bases outside the gene matches: 11. CDR3 size: 16 residues. The CDR3 is CASSTGTDVRTDTQYF. CDR3 nucleotides: TGTGCCAGCAGCACAGGGACAGACGTTAGAACAGATACGCAGTATTTT.

J is TRBJ2-5 and V is TRBV18; 7 nucleotides align to TRBD1. V was clipped by 2 bases and J by 5 bases; unmatched bases: 8. There are 15 residues in the CDR3. The V gene's germline CDR1 is KGHSH and CDR2 LQKENI. The CDR3 loop is CASSPSTGEFETQYF. The CDR3 DNA follows: TGTGCCAGCTCACCATCTACAGGGGAATTTGAGACCCAGTACTTC.

V usage is TRBV27 and J usage is TRBJ1-1; 11 nucleotides line up with TRBD1. CDR1 and CDR2 from the germline V gene are MNHEY and SMNVEV (reference sequence). CDR3 length: 16 residues. V lost 6 bases and J lost 3; bases outside the gene matches: 9. For the CDR3, the DNA is TGTGCCAGCAGAAGCCTCGGGACAGGGGGGGACACTGAAGCTTTCTTT. Amino acids: CASRSLGTGGDTEAFF.

This rearrangement joins TRBV19 to TRBJ1-5, with D unclear. The CDR3 loop spans 14 amino acids. Germline V gives CDR1 LNHDA, CDR2 SQIVND (reference sequence). Between the trimmed V and J ends, which lost 5 bases and 9 bases, there was a span of 17 bases. CDR3 loop: CASSPDSRLAPQHF. CDR3 in DNA: TGTGCCAGTAGTCCCGATTCCCGATTGGCGCCCCAGCATTTT.

The chain joins TRBV3-1 (or the pseudogene TRBV3-2) to TRBJ2-1; no reliable D call. The CDR3 has 14 residues. Germline CDR1 LGHDT, CDR2 YNNKEL (reference sequence). The ends were cut back, 0 bases at V and 9 bases at J, with 12 bases in the middle. DNA for the CDR3: TGTGCCAGCAGCCAAGAAGAGGTCATGGGTGAGCAGTTCTTC. As protein: CASSQEEVMGEQFF.